What follows is one T cell receptor beta chain and its context. Its antigen is not identified. This record belongs to a study of beta chain features in type 1 diabetes. Study-wide results and limits: Still unanswered here is whether HLA type influences TCRB rearrangement.

cDNA synthesis used the whole RNA isolate, giving expressed TCRB sequences. TCRdb's copy holds only in-frame clones and misses some; the assay was immunoSEQ multiplex PCR. The sample contains about 130,000 clones, 9.2% of which appear only once. Every participating donor gave one draw, a heparinised blood sample averaging about 116 mL. The authors sorted CD4+ naive, central memory, regulatory and stem cell-like memory cells via CD45RO/CCR7/CD25/CD127/CD95/CD27. The clonotype was recovered from a man between 18 and 29 years old in good health. The sequenced sample consisted of central memory CD4+ T cells from blood.

The CDR3 bases are TGCGCCAGCAATAGCGGGGGGGGTGCGCAGTATTTT. It yields the protein CASNSGGGAQYF. J is TRBJ2-3 and V is TRBV10-2; 11 nucleotides line up with TRBD2. Germline lookup yields CDR1 WSHSY and CDR2 SAAADI. After removal of 7 bases from V and 10 bases from J, the junction contained 4 bases not matched to a gene. The CDR3 has 12 residues.